This TCR beta chain was profiled in a study of blood T cell repertoires in COVID-19. Whole-study context: Acute and convalescent COVID-19 specimens originated in the United States, Italy and Spain.

V gave up 4 bases and J gave up 5 bases; unmatched junction bases: 11. CDR3 length: 16 residues. The germline V gene has CDR1 SGHDN and CDR2 FVKESK. Cohorts were based on clinical histories the participants reported. Donors in Cohort 3 counted as recovered after two negative PCRs, clearance, or symptom resolution. Per the authors' pipeline: It was from reference gene primer amplification that nucleated cell counts were estimated. Repertoires were generated with immunoSEQ multiplex PCR, while TCRdb's copy carries only in-frame clones and drops some. That table supplies the V and J calls and clone size; D and trimming were determined from the DNA. Of under 300,000 clones listed, approximately 90% are singletons.

V usage is TRBV14 and J usage is TRBJ1-1; 9 nucleotides match TRBD1. This clonotype originated in a woman in her late teens or twenties who had recovered from COVID-19. The sequencing sample was made of PBMCs or T cells enriched from blood (not recorded which). Here the CDR3 reads CASSRGQGLGKTEAFF. The CDR3, as DNA: TGTGCCAGCAGCCGAGGACAGGGGTTAGGTAAGACTGAAGCTTTCTTT. Together with reference TRBV14 and TRBJ1-1, the CDR3 gives the full variable domain: EAGVTQFPSHSVIEKGQTVTLRCDPISGHDNLYWYRRVMGKEIKFLLHFVKESKQDESGMPNNRFLAERTGGTYSTLKVQPAELEDSGVYFCASSRGQGLGKTEAFFGQGTRLTVV.